Reported below is one TCR beta chain. Its matching antigen is unknown. The sample is drawn from a study of cytomegalovirus exposure and HLA in healthy donors. Looking at the study overall: The approximately 120 validation repertoires were produced on the same platform as the roughly 690 repertoires of the first cohort. This was reported in a later analysis.

It was the approximately 130-subject validation cohort, separate from the roughly 700-subject first cohort, to which the donors belonged. In germline, CDR1 is SGHVS, CDR2 FQNEAQ. Trimming removed 4 bases at V and 4 bases at J, with 8 bases between. CDR3 length: 13 amino acids. TCRdb's table, derived via immunoSEQ multiplex PCR, lists solely in-frame clones and lacks some. Among 200,000 to 300,000 clones, less than 95% were seen once, and the ten largest hold approximately 3%. Study-wide findings and caveats: Specific recognition of CMV antigens was confirmed in vitro for a few chains (all CMV-associated).

Sequencing was performed on PBMCs. The chain carries TRBV7-8 and TRBJ2-1; D may be TRBD2 (6 bases). The receptor comes from a woman in her thirties in good health and CMV-seronegative. CDR3 residues: CASSSDYYNEQFF. CDR3 DNA: TGTGCCAGCAGCTCGGACTATTACAATGAGCAGTTCTTC.